This T cell receptor beta chain originates from a study of a mutant IDH1 vaccine in newly diagnosed glioma. At the level of the study: Eight vaccine injections were given to patients in weeks 1, 3, 5, 7, 11, 15, 19 and 23.

The CDR3 is 15 residues long. Per germline, CDR1 SGHRS and CDR2 YFSETQ. Trimming left V 0 bases short and J 4 bases short, with 10 bases between. To note about this clone: Its antigen is still unknown.

As to time point: week 11, during vaccination. One vaccine dose held 300 ug of mutant IDH1 20-mer peptide and came with topical imiquimod. Assay used: immunoSEQ multiplex PCR; TCRdb lists only in-frame clones, some missing. The sample includes about 64,000 clones, about 88% of them seen just once. This chain joins TRBV5-1 and TRBJ2-2, with D unresolved. This receptor was identified in a woman aged 45-60 years with glioma. The specimen was PBMCs, collected from a glioma patient whose treatment included an IDH1 peptide vaccine. CDR3 amino acids: CASSLEYPGTGELFF. For the CDR3, the DNA is TGCGCCAGCAGCTTGGAGTATCCGGGCACCGGGGAGCTGTTTTTT.